This T cell receptor beta chain was profiled in a study of blood T cell repertoires in COVID-19. Sequenced by immunoSEQ multiplex PCR; TCRdb stores in-frame clones only, minus some. The sample carries about 370,000 clones, 75% to 90% recorded once. Those enrolled, adults aged roughly 18 to 89 years, came from some 25 US areas. Before being deemed recovered, Cohort 3 donors had two negative PCRs, clearance, or symptom resolution. This sequence originates from a man aged 18 to 29 who had recovered from COVID-19. Sample: PBMCs or T cells enriched from blood (not recorded which).

In nucleotides, the CDR3 is TGTGCCTGGAGTGGGTTTGGGACAGGGTCTGGGAACACTGAAGCTTTCTTT. This codes for CAWSGFGTGSGNTEAFF. V and J are TRBV30 and TRBJ1-1; 9 bases match TRBD1. The length of the CDR3 is 17 residues. J lost 1 base, V lost 1 base, and 10 bases had no gene match. Germline assignment: CDR1 GTSNPN and CDR2 SVGIG (reference sequence).